This TCR beta chain originates from a study of cytomegalovirus exposure and HLA in healthy donors. Background on the study: The 120 or so validation repertoires used the same platform as the 550 to 750 first-cohort repertoires, a later analysis reported. Findings and caveats of the study: Researchers catalogued 150 or so TCR beta chains as cytomegalovirus-associated.

The repertoire was sequenced with immunoSEQ multiplex PCR; TCRdb's copy has only in-frame clones and lacks some. The data contain 150,000 to 250,000 clones, roughly 84% of them seen just once; the ten biggest clones take up around an eighth. The CDR3 covers 12 residues. Germline CDR1 is SNHLY and CDR2 is FYNNEI. The J segment lost 12 bases and the V segment lost 7 bases, leaving 10 bases of the junction unmatched. Regarding this clone: Its target is not known.

The rearrangement uses TRBV2 and TRBJ1-2; 8 bases agree with TRBD1. The source of this sequence is a woman aged 30 to 39 in good health and CMV-seropositive. The sample taken for sequencing was PBMCs. CDR3 in DNA: TGTGCCAGCAACGAGGACAGGGATGAGAACACCTTC. It is translated as CASNEDRDENTF.